This T cell receptor beta chain emerged from a study of T-cell reconstitution after alpha-beta-depleted transplantation in children (dated by TCRdb to about 2016). About the study as a whole: T-cell immune reconstitution after TCRalphabeta/CD19-depleted allogeneic hematopoietic cell transplantation in children was quantitatively tracked in the study by means of TCR repertoire profiling.

Libraries came from PCR. For sequencing, an Illumina HiSeq 2500 was employed. TCR library preparation used molecular barcoding, with unique molecular identifiers applied to normalize quantification of the TCRbeta repertoire. The raw public reads went through TCRdb reprocessing: fastp at Q25, MiXCR clone calling, in-frame beta chains kept. Rows are unified per CDR3 protein, each entry keeping the most common DNA and genes. The sample records 450,000 to 550,000 distinct CDR3 sequences, approximately 10% of which are singletons. Clones ranked in the top ten supply 14% of the sample. The sample's treatment or condition, from its label and the paper: allogeneic hematopoietic cell transplantation with graft depleted of TCRalphabeta T cells and CD19 B cells. The transplant recipients were children given TCRalphabeta/CD19-depleted allogeneic hematopoietic cell grafts. Relative to germline, V is 1 base shorter and J is 10 bases shorter, with 11 bases between their ends. Per the germline V gene, MNHEY is the CDR1 and SVGEGT is the CDR2. Including cysteine and phenylalanine, the CDR3 has 13 amino acids. Only the CDR3 DNA is retained, 39 bases long and in frame from the first base.

This clonotype was counted between two and nine times. Which antigen it targets is not known. Base qualities are not at hand, and no much larger clone is one base apart. The paper as a whole reports these results and caveats: Over the following months the frequencies of hyperexpanded clones went down, and after one year T-cell counts and TCRbeta diversity were mostly credited to newly produced T cells. Apparently early alphabetaT-cell count recovery about two months after transplant reportedly relied on only several hundred rapidly expanded clones derived from non-depleted graft cells. In some patients, the high TCRbeta diversity seen at day 60 was put down to recipient T cells and intrathymic progenitors that had survived conditioning.

The sequence links TRBV6-2 or TRBV6-3 to TRBJ2-1; the D gene identity is not certain. Sequencing used PBMCs, mostly from graft donor cells, obtained 180 days after TCRalphabeta/CD19-depleted stem cell transplant. The TCR sequence derives from a female patient aged 2-9 years who had a stem cell transplant for aplastic anemia, so the T cells may come from the graft donor. The CDR3 region reads CASSYYAWHEQFF. The bases are TGTGCCAGCAGTTACTACGCGTGGCACGAGCAGTTCTTC.